Listed below are T cell receptor beta chains from one sample, sequenced in a study of cytomegalovirus exposure and HLA in healthy donors. Assay: immunoSEQ multiplex PCR; the TCRdb copy retains only in-frame clones and omits some. The sample totals 96,000 or so clones; its top ten clones hold roughly 3%. The sequencing sample was made of PBMCs. These receptors were taken from a woman aged 25 to 39 in good health and CMV-seronegative. Each CDR3 is given with its conserved first and last residue. The D gene is left open where the match is weak.

TRBJ2-1 | TRBV29-1 | 10 | . | TGCAGCGTTTTGGAGGGACTCTGGTTCTTC | CSVLEGLWFF
TRBJ2-3 | TRBV5-1 | 15 | TRBD1 | TGCGCCAGCAGTCATACGGGACAGGTACCAAATACGCAGTATTTT | CASSHTGQVPNTQYF
TRBJ2-2 | TRBV28 | 14 | TRBD2 | TGTGCCAGCAGCATAGCGGGAGGCGCCGGGGAGCTGTTTTTT | CASSIAGGAGELFF
TRBJ1-4 | TRBV28 | 14 | . | TGTGCCAGTTGCGTCGGGACTTTTAATGAAAAACTGTTTTTT | CASCVGTFNEKLFF
TRBJ2-2 | TRBV2 | 14 | . | TGTGCCAGCAGGGAGGCCACAAGCACCGGGGAGCTGTTTTTT | CASREATSTGELFF
TRBJ1-1 | TRBV14 | 14 | TRBD1 | TGTGCCAGCAGCCAACTCAGGGGGCGGACTGAAGCTTTCTTT | CASSQLRGRTEAFF
TRBJ1-1 | TRBV7-6 | 13 | . | TGTGCCAGCAGCGCAAACAGGGAAACTGAAGCTTTCTTT | CASSANRETEAFF
TRBJ2-3 | TRBV5-4 | 12 | . | TGTGCCAGCAGCGGGCAGACAGATACGCAGTATTTT | CASSGQTDTQYF
TRBJ1-2 | TRBV5-1 | 14 | TRBD1 | TGCGCCAGCAGCCTCTCCGGGACAGCCCATGGCTACACCTTC | CASSLSGTAHGYTF
TRBJ2-1 | TRBV7-2 | 12 | . | TGTGCCAGCAGTCCTAGAGCGTCAGAGCAGTTCTTC | CASSPRASEQFF
TRBJ1-5 | TRBV27 | 14 | TRBD1 | TGTGCCAGCAGGCCGACAGGGGGCTATCAGCCCCAGCATTTT | CASRPTGGYQPQHF
TRBJ2-5 | TRBV30 | 15 | TRBD2 | TGTGCCTGGATTGATGATAGCGGGGGAGGCGAGACCCAGTACTTC | CAWIDDSGGGETQYF
TRBJ2-7 | TRBV27 | 17 | TRBD1 | TGTGCCAGCAGTTTGACCCCCGGACAGGGGGTCTCCTACGAGCAGTACTTC | CASSLTPGQGVSYEQYF
TRBJ2-5 | TRBV5-4 | 14 | TRBD2 | TGTGCCAGCAGCTTGGGGACTAGAGATGAGACCCAGTACTTC | CASSLGTRDETQYF
TRBJ2-3 | TRBV5-1 | 14 | . | TGCGCCAGCAGCTTAACAGTCCGCGCAGATACGCAGTATTTT | CASSLTVRADTQYF
TRBJ1-1 | TRBV30 | 11 | . | TGTGCCCGGGAGTTGGGGGATGAAGCTTTCTTT | CARELGDEAFF
TRBJ1-2 | TRBV9 | 17 | . | TGTGCCAGCAGCGTGGCGGGCTCATACAGCTTGGCCTATGGCTACACCTTC | CASSVAGSYSLAYGYTF
TRBJ2-6 | TRBV5-6 | 15 | TRBD1 | TGTGCCAGCAGCAGGACAGGGTCTGGGGCCAACGTCCTGACTTTC | CASSRTGSGANVLTF
TRBJ1-5 | TRBV2 | 15 | TRBD1 | TGTGCCAGCAGAGAGGACAGGGCCGGCAATCAGCCCCAGCATTTT | CASREDRAGNQPQHF